A selection of T cell receptor beta chains follows, all from one sample in a study of CD8 T cells in ankylosing spondylitis. Each CDR3 protein gets one entry after TCRdb re-called the 5' RACE reads with MiXCR. The sample contains 25,000 to 40,000 distinct CDR3 sequences, roughly 7.9% of which appear only once. Sequenced material: blood, either unsorted or a sorted T cell fraction (not recorded which). The source of these receptors is a male donor with ankylosing spondylitis or in good health (not recorded which). Each CDR3 is given with its conserved first and last residue. A D gene is named only where the DNA matches it firmly. The size entry is marked missing in some rows and otherwise reads once, few, many or a size class.

V	J	D	size	CDR3	DNA
TRBV7-8	TRBJ2-7	TRBD1	many	CASSLAAGGSYEQYF	TGTGCCAGCAGCTTAGCCGCAGGGGGCTCCTACGAGCAGTACTTC
TRBV29-1	TRBJ1-1	-	many	CSVEKNTEAFF	TGCAGCGTTGAAAAAAACACTGAAGCTTTCTTT
TRBV27	TRBJ1-1	-	many	CASSFLGGGMNTEAFF	TGTGCCAGCAGTTTTCTCGGGGGTGGGATGAACACTGAAGCTTTCTTT
TRBV28	TRBJ2-5	TRBD2	-	CASSPIAGTETQYF	TGTGCCAGCAGTCCTATAGCGGGAACGGAGACCCAGTACTTC
TRBV20-1	TRBJ2-5	-	medium-sized	CSARDSTDSKETQYF	TGCAGTGCTAGAGATAGTACAGACAGTAAAGAGACCCAGTACTTC
TRBV5-5	TRBJ1-1	-	-	CASSLNQGLNTEAFF	TGTGCCAGCAGCTTAAACCAGGGGCTGAACACTGAAGCTTTCTTT
TRBV7-8	TRBJ2-1	-	many	CASSLQNEQFF	TGTGCCAGCAGCTTACAAAATGAACAGTTCTTC
TRBV24-1	TRBJ2-1	-	-	CATSDFGGEGHSEQFF	TGTGCCACCAGTGATTTTGGGGGTGAAGGTCACAGTGAGCAGTTCTTC
TRBV12-3/TRBV12-4	TRBJ2-3	TRBD2	many	CASRLAGVGDTQYF	TGTGCCAGCAGGCTAGCGGGAGTAGGAGATACGCAGTATTTT
TRBV2	TRBJ2-7	-	many	CASRVGLHTYEQYF	TGTGCCAGCAGGGTGGGACTCCACACCTACGAGCAGTACTTC
TRBV3-1	TRBJ1-2	-	-	CASRVAGYAYTF	TGTGCCAGCAGAGTTGCGGGGTATGCCTACACCTTC
TRBV5-1	TRBJ2-1	-	many	CASSQDPDSYNEQFF	TGCGCCAGCAGCCAGGATCCAGATTCCTACAATGAGCAGTTCTTC
TRBV28	TRBJ2-2	TRBD2	many	CASRPSGRYTGELFF	TGTGCCAGCAGGCCTAGCGGGAGGTACACCGGGGAGCTGTTTTTT
TRBV5-1	TRBJ2-5	TRBD1	many	CASSLETGSGETQYF	TGCGCCAGCAGCTTGGAGACAGGGTCGGGAGAGACCCAGTACTTC
TRBV20-1	TRBJ2-7	TRBD2	many	CSARGTDVAGGGLYEQYF	TGCAGTGCTAGAGGGACCGATGTAGCGGGAGGGGGCCTCTACGAGCAGTACTTC
TRBV10-1	TRBJ2-7	-	many	CASSGDPNEQYF	TGCGCCAGCAGTGGGGACCCGAACGAGCAGTACTTC
TRBV28	TRBJ2-7	-	-	CASSFQPGASEQYF	TGTGCCAGCAGTTTTCAGCCAGGGGCCTCCGAGCAGTACTTC
TRBV15	TRBJ2-2	TRBD1	many	CATSRDTRGLWTGELFF	TGTGCCACCAGCAGAGATACCAGGGGGCTTTGGACCGGGGAGCTGTTTTTT
TRBV5-5	TRBJ2-1	TRBD1	many	CASSRQGSSYNEQFF	TGTGCCAGCAGCAGACAGGGGAGCTCCTACAATGAGCAGTTCTTC
TRBV20-1	TRBJ2-1	-	many	CSAPSVGGNEQFF	TGCAGTGCTCCCTCTGTAGGGGGAAATGAGCAGTTCTTC
TRBV20-1	TRBJ1-1	-	many	CSGGAGNTEAFF	TGCAGTGGGGGTGCTGGTAACACTGAAGCTTTCTTT
TRBV12-3/TRBV12-4	TRBJ1-5	TRBD1	many	CAIGTGGSNQPQHF	TGTGCCATCGGAACAGGGGGGAGCAATCAGCCCCAGCATTTT
TRBV28	TRBJ2-1	-	many	CASSLSPHGSGSSYNEQFF	TGTGCCAGCAGTTTATCCCCCCACGGTAGCGGAAGCTCCTACAATGAGCAGTTCTTC
TRBV3-2	TRBJ1-2	-	many	CASSQGLLANYGYTF	TGTGCCAGCAGCCAAGGACTTCTAGCTAACTATGGCTACACCTTC
TRBV20-1	TRBJ2-1	TRBD2	many	CSASRLARDNEQFF	TGCAGTGCTTCCCGACTAGCGAGAGACAATGAGCAGTTCTTC
TRBV7-8	TRBJ2-1	-	many	CASSLRTRLQGQGEQFF	TGTGCCAGCAGCTTGCGCACCCGTTTACAGGGCCAGGGTGAGCAGTTCTTC
TRBV11-3	TRBJ2-1	-	-	CASALDADNEQFF	TGTGCCAGCGCCTTGGACGCTGACAATGAGCAGTTCTTC
TRBV7-9	TRBJ1-5	TRBD1	few	CASSPRDSQPQHF	TGTGCCAGCAGCCCGAGGGACAGTCAGCCCCAGCATTTT
TRBV5-5	TRBJ1-1	-	many	CASRNGSTEAFF	TGTGCCAGCAGAAACGGAAGCACTGAAGCTTTCTTT
TRBV11-2	TRBJ1-3	-	many	CASSLQGVTIYF	TGTGCCAGCAGCTTACAAGGAGTCACCATATATTTT
TRBV6-1	TRBJ1-2	-	many	CASSLTWGSGYTF	TGTGCCAGCAGTCTTACTTGGGGGTCTGGCTACACCTTC
TRBV28	TRBJ2-7	TRBD1	many	CASHSGGSYEQYF	TGTGCCAGCCACTCAGGGGGCTCCTACGAGCAGTACTTC
TRBV2	TRBJ2-3	TRBD2	many	CAGRVAGATDTQYF	TGTGCCGGCCGGGTAGCGGGAGCCACAGATACGCAGTATTTT
TRBV29-1	TRBJ1-2	-	many	CSVEWQNYGYTF	TGCAGCGTTGAGTGGCAAAATTATGGCTACACCTTC
TRBV29-1	TRBJ2-2	TRBD2	few	CSANRGGTGELFF	TGCAGCGCCAACCGCGGGGGCACCGGGGAGCTGTTTTTT
TRBV12-3/TRBV12-4	TRBJ1-6	-	many	CASWTGMENSPLHF	TGTGCCAGCTGGACCGGCATGGAGAATTCACCCCTCCACTTT
TRBV14	TRBJ2-1	-	many	CASSQDVVAYNEQFF	TGTGCCAGCAGCCAAGATGTAGTAGCGTACAATGAGCAGTTCTTC
TRBV2	TRBJ2-4	TRBD1	-	CASREDRLAKNIQYF	TGTGCCAGCAGAGAGGACAGGCTAGCCAAAAACATTCAGTACTTC